Listed here is a single TCR beta chain. The CDR3 totals 14 residues. CDR1 is SNHLY and CDR2 is FYNNEI in the germline V gene. The V gene lost 0 bases and the J gene lost 4 bases, with 9 bases spanning the gap. The method was immunoSEQ multiplex PCR; TCRdb's version includes in-frame clones alone and lacks a portion of them. The sample shows a few hundred thousand clones, approximately 86% of them seen only once. In terms of age and location, participants ranged from roughly 18 to 100 years and lived in around 22 US areas. Within the 2 weeks before study entry, each person in the exposed group met a COVID-19 case. The entry originates in a study of blood T cell repertoires in COVID-19.

Specimen: PBMCs or T cells enriched from blood (not recorded which). The chain combines TRBV2 with TRBJ2-5; D may be TRBD2 (5 bases). The receptor was isolated from a woman in her twenties or thirties who had been exposed to COVID-19. The CDR3 spells CASSEALRGETQYF. CDR3 nucleotide sequence: TGTGCCAGCAGTGAAGCGCTTCGGGGAGAGACCCAGTACTTC.